Listed below are T cell receptor beta chains from one sample, sequenced in a study of blood T cell repertoires in COVID-19. Profiling relied on immunoSEQ multiplex PCR, and the TCRdb table lists in-frame clones only, not all of them. Among 250,000 to 350,000 clones listed, 75% to 90% were seen once. The sequencing sample was made of peripheral blood. These receptors were collected from a woman in her sixties or seventies with acute or convalescent COVID-19. The CDR3 runs from the conserved cysteine through the conserved F or W. Each record gives: V gene, clone size, D gene, CDR3 length, J gene, CDR3 protein, CDR3 DNA. A D gene is named only where the DNA matches it firmly. Size is stated for part of the rows, as once, few or many counts, or as a class when the clone is expanded.

TRBV7-9	NA	TRBD1	13	TRBJ2-4	CASSFTQGQGLYF	TGTGCCAGCAGCTTTACGCAAGGACAGGGTCTGTACTTC
TRBV2	NA	NA	15	TRBJ1-2	CASSAVWGEGYGYTF	TGTGCCAGCAGTGCCGTATGGGGGGAAGGGTATGGCTACACCTTC
TRBV11-2	NA	NA	15	TRBJ2-2	CASSLAVLNTGELFF	TGTGCCAGCAGCCTAGCCGTCTTGAACACCGGGGAGCTGTTTTTT
TRBV5-1	NA	TRBD2	17	TRBJ2-3	CASSPGLAGEGADTQYF	TGCGCCAGCAGCCCCGGACTAGCGGGAGAGGGGGCAGATACGCAGTATTTT
TRBV9	NA	NA	16	TRBJ1-2	CASSQRAGQTNYGYTF	TGTGCCAGCAGTCAGCGGGCGGGGCAAACTAACTATGGCTACACCTTC
TRBV4-1	once	TRBD1	14	TRBJ2-7	CASSQGDRAYEQYF	TGCGCCAGCAGCCAGGGGGACAGAGCCTACGAGCAGTACTTC
TRBV29-1	NA	NA	15	TRBJ2-6	CSVVGGASGANVLTF	TGCAGCGTTGTAGGTGGGGCCTCTGGGGCCAACGTCCTGACTTTC
TRBV7-8	NA	TRBD1	14	TRBJ1-2	CASRPGQGDYGYTF	TGTGCCAGCAGGCCGGGACAGGGGGACTATGGCTACACCTTC
TRBV7-2	NA	NA	13	TRBJ1-2	CASSLVGPGGYTF	TGTGCCAGCAGCTTAGTCGGCCCAGGGGGCTACACCTTC
TRBV28	few	TRBD1	17	TRBJ1-4	CASSLWDRGRMNEKLFF	TGTGCCAGCAGTTTATGGGACAGGGGGCGAATGAATGAAAAACTGTTTTTT
TRBV2	NA	TRBD2	13	TRBJ2-7	CASGGLAGEEQYF	TGTGCCAGCGGTGGACTAGCGGGAGAAGAGCAGTACTTC
TRBV18	NA	TRBD1	15	TRBJ1-6	CASSQTTGGNSPLHF	TGTGCCAGCTCACAGACTACAGGGGGGAATTCACCCCTCCACTTT
TRBV4-3	NA	TRBD1	15	TRBJ1-2	CASSHETGDESGYTF	TGCGCCAGCAGCCACGAAACAGGGGACGAGTCTGGCTACACCTTC
TRBV19	NA	NA	15	TRBJ1-5	CASSPTADSNQPQHF	TGTGCCAGTAGCCCGACGGCGGATAGCAATCAGCCCCAGCATTTT
TRBV7-3	NA	TRBD2	14	TRBJ2-1	CASSPSGTDNEQFF	TGTGCCAGCAGCCCTAGCGGGACGGACAATGAGCAGTTCTTC
TRBV5-1	NA	NA	14	TRBJ1-5	CASSLGQHNQPQHF	TGCGCCAGCAGCTTGGGACAGCATAATCAGCCCCAGCATTTT
TRBV5-6	once	NA	14	TRBJ1-2	CASSLVTGIYGYTF	TGTGCCAGCAGCTTGGTCACAGGGATCTATGGCTACACCTTC
TRBV13	NA	NA	14	TRBJ1-2	CASTLRGFDYGYTF	TGTGCCAGCACGCTTAGGGGGTTCGACTATGGCTACACCTTC
TRBV5-5	NA	TRBD1	19	TRBJ1-5	CASSWGGTGGPGGNQPQHF	TGTGCCAGCAGCTGGGGTGGGACAGGGGGCCCGGGTGGCAATCAGCCCCAGCATTTT
TRBV12-3/TRBV12-4	NA	NA	13	TRBJ1-5	CASSPERGGPQHF	TGTGCCAGCAGTCCTGAGCGAGGAGGGCCCCAGCATTTT
TRBV10-3	NA	NA	13	TRBJ1-1	CAISEEEGTEAFF	TGTGCCATCAGTGAGGAGGAAGGAACTGAAGCTTTCTTT
TRBV3-1/TRBV3-2	few	NA	14	TRBJ1-6	CASTPGVGDSPLHF	TGTGCCAGCACCCCCGGTGTAGGGGATTCACCCCTCCACTTT
TRBV9	NA	TRBD2	15	TRBJ2-1	CASSVDSGGLYEQFF	TGTGCCAGCAGCGTAGATTCGGGAGGATTATATGAGCAGTTCTTC
TRBV2	NA	NA	12	TRBJ2-1	CASSGLEFEQFF	TGTGCCAGCAGCGGCCTAGAGTTTGAGCAGTTCTTC
TRBV27	NA	TRBD2	17	TRBJ2-1	CASRSEGLGTRDNEQFF	TGTGCCAGCAGATCTGAAGGGTTGGGGACTAGGGACAATGAGCAGTTCTTC
TRBV5-6	NA	NA	15	TRBJ2-1	CASSLTPSSYNEQFF	TGTGCCAGCAGCTTGACTCCCTCCTCCTACAATGAGCAGTTCTTC
TRBV7-2	NA	NA	16	TRBJ2-1	CASKKTLGVTYNEQFF	TGTGCCAGCAAAAAGACCCTCGGGGTAACCTACAATGAGCAGTTCTTC
TRBV6-5	NA	TRBD2	15	TRBJ2-1	CASRLSGGSYNEQFF	TGTGCCAGCAGACTCAGCGGGGGGTCTTACAATGAGCAGTTCTTC
TRBV9	few	TRBD1	17	TRBJ1-2	CASSVDEFGRGNYGYTF	TGTGCCAGCAGCGTAGATGAGTTTGGCAGGGGGAACTATGGCTACACCTTC
TRBV29-1	NA	NA	16	TRBJ1-4	CSVEERRRATNEKLFF	TGCAGCGTTGAGGAGCGACGCAGGGCAACTAATGAAAAACTGTTTTTT
TRBV7-6	NA	TRBD2	15	TRBJ2-1	CASSLTSGGHNEQFF	TGTGCCAGCAGCTTAACTAGCGGGGGCCACAATGAGCAGTTCTTC
TRBV27	NA	NA	15	TRBJ1-5	CASSLWAGLDQPQHF	TGTGCCAGCAGTTTATGGGCAGGGTTAGATCAGCCCCAGCATTTT
TRBV28	NA	NA	14	TRBJ1-5	CASKASRVDQPQHF	TGTGCCAGCAAAGCAAGCAGGGTAGATCAGCCCCAGCATTTT
TRBV7-9	NA	NA	13	TRBJ2-1	CASSPAGRSEQFF	TGTGCCAGCAGCCCCGCGGGCAGGAGTGAGCAGTTCTTC
TRBV28	once	NA	14	TRBJ1-1	CASSLFRLNTEAFF	TGTGCCAGCAGTTTATTCAGGTTGAACACTGAAGCTTTCTTT
TRBV5-6	NA	TRBD2	16	TRBJ2-1	CASSRTSSSSYNEQFF	TGTGCCAGCAGCAGGACTAGCTCGAGCTCCTACAATGAGCAGTTCTTC
TRBV28	NA	TRBD1	14	TRBJ1-5	CASNRDRGDQPQHF	TGTGCCAGCAACCGGGACAGGGGGGATCAGCCCCAGCATTTT
TRBV7-9	NA	NA	14	TRBJ2-1	CASRKGSSYNEQFF	TGTGCCAGCAGGAAAGGGAGCTCCTACAATGAGCAGTTCTTC
TRBV7-9	NA	TRBD1	16	TRBJ1-3	CASRIPLTGAGNTIYF	TGTGCCAGCAGAATTCCCTTAACAGGGGCGGGAAACACCATATATTTT
TRBV4-1	NA	NA	15	TRBJ2-4	CASSQEGNPGNIQYF	TGCGCCAGCAGCCAAGAGGGTAACCCGGGAAACATTCAGTACTTC
TRBV12-3/TRBV12-4	NA	NA	13	TRBJ1-1	CASSLGKSTEAFF	TGTGCCAGCAGCCTAGGAAAGAGCACTGAAGCTTTCTTT
TRBV2	NA	NA	12	TRBJ1-2	CASSELNYGYTF	TGTGCCAGCAGTGAACTTAACTATGGCTACACCTTC
TRBV4-2	once	TRBD2	16	TRBJ2-5	CASSQEPGLASETQYF	TGTGCCAGCAGCCAGGAGCCGGGACTAGCGTCGGAGACCCAGTACTTC
TRBV7-9	NA	NA	13	TRBJ2-1	CASRSDSPNEQFF	TGTGCCAGCAGGTCGGACAGTCCCAATGAGCAGTTCTTC
TRBV7-8	NA	NA	14	TRBJ1-6	CASSPAQVGSPLHF	TGTGCCAGCAGCCCGGCCCAAGTGGGCTCACCCCTCCACTTT